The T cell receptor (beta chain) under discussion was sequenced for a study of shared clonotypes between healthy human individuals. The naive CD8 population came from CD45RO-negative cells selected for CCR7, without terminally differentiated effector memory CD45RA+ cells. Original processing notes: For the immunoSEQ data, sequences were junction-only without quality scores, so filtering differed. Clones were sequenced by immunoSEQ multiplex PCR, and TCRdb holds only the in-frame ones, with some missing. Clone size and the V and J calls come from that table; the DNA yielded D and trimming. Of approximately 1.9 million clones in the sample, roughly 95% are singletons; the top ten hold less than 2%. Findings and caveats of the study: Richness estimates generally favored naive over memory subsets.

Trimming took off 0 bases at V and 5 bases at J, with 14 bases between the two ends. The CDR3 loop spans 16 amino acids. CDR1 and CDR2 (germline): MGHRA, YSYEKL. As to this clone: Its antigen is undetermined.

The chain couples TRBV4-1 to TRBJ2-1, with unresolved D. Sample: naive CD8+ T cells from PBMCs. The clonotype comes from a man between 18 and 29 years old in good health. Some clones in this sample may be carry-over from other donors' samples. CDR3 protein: CASSQEGRRLNNEQFF. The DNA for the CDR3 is TGCGCCAGCAGCCAAGAAGGGCGGAGATTGAACAATGAGCAGTTCTTC.